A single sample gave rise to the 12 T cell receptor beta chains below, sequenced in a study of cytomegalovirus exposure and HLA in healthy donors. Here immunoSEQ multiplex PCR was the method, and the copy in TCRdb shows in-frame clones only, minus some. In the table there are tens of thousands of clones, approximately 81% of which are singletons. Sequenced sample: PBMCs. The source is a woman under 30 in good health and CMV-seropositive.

CDR3 loop: CASSLLPWTGGGQPQHF. The CDR3 DNA reads as TGCGCCAGCAGCTTGCTACCGTGGACAGGGGGGGGACAGCCCCAGCATTTT. V and J are TRBV5-1 and TRBJ1-5; 10 nucleotides agree with TRBD1. Germline V CDR1 and CDR2: SGHRS, YFSETQ. The CDR3 is 17 residues long. With 1 base clipped from V and 7 bases from J, the junction kept 11 bases outside the gene matches.

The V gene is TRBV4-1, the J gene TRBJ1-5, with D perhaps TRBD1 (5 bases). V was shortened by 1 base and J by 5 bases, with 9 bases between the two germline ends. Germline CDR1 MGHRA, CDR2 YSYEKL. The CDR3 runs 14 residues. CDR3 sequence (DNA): TGCGCCAGCAGCCAAGGGGGGGGAGATCAGCCCCAGCATTTT. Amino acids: CASSQGGGDQPQHF.

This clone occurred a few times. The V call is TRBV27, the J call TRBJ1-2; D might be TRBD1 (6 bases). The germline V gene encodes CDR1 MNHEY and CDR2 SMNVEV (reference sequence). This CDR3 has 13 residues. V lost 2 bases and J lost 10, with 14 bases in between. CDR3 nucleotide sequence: TGTGCCAGCAGTTTACTACAGACAGGAGACTACACCTTC. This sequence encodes CASSLLQTGDYTF.

As DNA, the CDR3 is TGTGCCAGCACTCTTCGTCTGGGCGATGGCTACACCTTC. Translating it yields CASTLRLGDGYTF. V gene TRBV28 combines with J gene TRBJ1-2, with D hard to call. The CDR3 has 13 amino acids. The germline CDR1 and CDR2 sequences are MDHEN and SYDVKM. Trimming cost V 7 bases and J 6 bases, with 15 bases left between them.

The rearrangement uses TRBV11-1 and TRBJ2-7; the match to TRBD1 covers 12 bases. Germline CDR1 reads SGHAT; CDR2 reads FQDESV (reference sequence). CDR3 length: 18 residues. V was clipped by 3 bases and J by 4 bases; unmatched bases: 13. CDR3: CASSLAYLRDRGQYEQYF. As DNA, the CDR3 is TGTGCCAGCAGCTTGGCGTACCTCCGGGACAGGGGGCAGTACGAGCAGTACTTC.

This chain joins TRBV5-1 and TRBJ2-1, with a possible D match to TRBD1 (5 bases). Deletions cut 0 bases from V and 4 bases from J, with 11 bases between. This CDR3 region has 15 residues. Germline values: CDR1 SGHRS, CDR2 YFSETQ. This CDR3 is CASSLASTDYNEQFF. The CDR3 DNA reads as TGCGCCAGCAGCTTGGCCTCGACAGATTACAATGAGCAGTTCTTC.

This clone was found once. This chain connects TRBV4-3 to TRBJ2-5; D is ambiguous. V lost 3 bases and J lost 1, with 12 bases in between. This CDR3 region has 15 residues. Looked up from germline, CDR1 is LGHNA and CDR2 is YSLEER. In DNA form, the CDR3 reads TGCGCCAGCAGCCAGGCGGCGTTTGCCCAAGAGACCCAGTACTTC. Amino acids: CASSQAAFAQETQYF.

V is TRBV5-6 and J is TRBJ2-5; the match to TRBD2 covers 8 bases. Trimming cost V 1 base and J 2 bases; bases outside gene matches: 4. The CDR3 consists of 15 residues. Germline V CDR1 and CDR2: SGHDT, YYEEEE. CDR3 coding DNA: TGTGCCAGCAGCTTGTATACGGGGGGGCAAGAGACCCAGTACTTC. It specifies CASSLYTGGQETQYF. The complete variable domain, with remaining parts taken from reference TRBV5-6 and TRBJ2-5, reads DAGVTQSPTHLIKTRGQQVTLRCSPKSGHDTVSWYQQALGQGPQFIFQYYEEEERQRGNFPDRFSGHQFPNYSSELNVNALLLGDSALYLCASSLYTGGQETQYFGPGTRLLVL.

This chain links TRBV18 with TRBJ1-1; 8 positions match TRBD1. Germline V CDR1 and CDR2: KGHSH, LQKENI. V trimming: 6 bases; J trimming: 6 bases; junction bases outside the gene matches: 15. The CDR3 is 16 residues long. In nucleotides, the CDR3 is TGTGCCAGCTCTCTACAGGGGGGCGGTAGGCAGCCTGAAGCTTTCTTT. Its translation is CASSLQGGGRQPEAFF.

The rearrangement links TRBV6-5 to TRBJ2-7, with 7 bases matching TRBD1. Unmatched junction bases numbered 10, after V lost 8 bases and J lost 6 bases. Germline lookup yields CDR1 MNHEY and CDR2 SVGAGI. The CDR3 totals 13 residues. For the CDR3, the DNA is TGTGCCAGCCAAAGACAGGGCGGACGCGAGCAGTACTTC. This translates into CASQRQGGREQYF.

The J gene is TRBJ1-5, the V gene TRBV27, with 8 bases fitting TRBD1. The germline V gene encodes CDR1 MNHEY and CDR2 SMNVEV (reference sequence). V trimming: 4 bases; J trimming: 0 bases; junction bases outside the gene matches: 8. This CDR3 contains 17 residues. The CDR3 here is CASSSRTGPYSNQPQHF. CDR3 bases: TGTGCCAGCAGTTCCCGGACAGGGCCGTATAGCAATCAGCCCCAGCATTTT.

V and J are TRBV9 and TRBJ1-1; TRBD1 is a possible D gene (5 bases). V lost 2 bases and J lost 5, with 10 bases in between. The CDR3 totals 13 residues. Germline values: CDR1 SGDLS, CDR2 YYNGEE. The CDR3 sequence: CASSVRGGTEAFF. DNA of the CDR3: TGTGCCAGCAGCGTCCGGGGGGGGACTGAAGCTTTCTTT.